This passage covers 27 T cell receptor beta chains from one sample sequenced in a study of blood T cell repertoires in COVID-19. Only in-frame clones appear in the TCRdb table, and some are missing; sequencing was by immunoSEQ multiplex PCR. Counted here are under 400,000 clones, more than 75% occurring once; the ten biggest clones make up roughly 2%. Sequenced input: PBMCs or T cells enriched from blood (not recorded which). The receptors were sampled from a man aged 35 to 55 in a cohort exposed to, infected with or recovered from COVID-19 (not recorded which).

The rearrangement uses TRBV2 and TRBJ1-1; 8 nucleotides match TRBD1. CDR3 length: 14 amino acids. V gave up 6 bases and J gave up 5 bases; unmatched junction bases: 8. From germline, CDR1 is SNHLY and CDR2 FYNNEI. CDR3 protein: CASRRDRTGTEAFF. The CDR3 region has the DNA TGTGCCAGCAGGAGGGACAGGACGGGGACTGAAGCTTTCTTT.

The chain is built from TRBV6-5 and TRBJ2-7, with TRBD1 as a possible D gene (6 bases). The V and J ends lost 4 bases and 4 bases respectively, with 11 bases between them. The CDR3 sequence is 13 residues long. Germline V gene lookup returns CDR1 MNHEY and CDR2 SVGAGI. The CDR3 DNA sequence: TGTGCCAGCAGTTCTCATAGGGGGTACGAGCAGTACTTC. It encodes CASSSHRGYEQYF.

This sequence joins TRBV28 and TRBJ1-5, with TRBD1 matching 7 bases. Germline V CDR1 and CDR2: MDHEN, SYDVKM. CDR3 length equals 15 residues. The ends lost 3 bases at V and 3 bases at J; junction bases unmatched: 5. DNA of the CDR3: TGTGCCAGCAGTTTCGCAGGGGGTTTCAATCAGCCCCAGCATTTT. This codes for CASSFAGGFNQPQHF.

This chain connects TRBV3-1 (or the pseudogene TRBV3-2) to TRBJ2-3, with TRBD2 as a possible D gene (7 bases). The CDR3 sequence is 16 residues long. Germline lookup yields CDR1 LGHDT and CDR2 YNNKEL (reference sequence). Trimming cost V 7 bases and J 0 bases, with 17 bases left between them. CDR3: CASTVQGLSSTDTQYF. In nucleotides, the CDR3 is TGTGCCAGCACCGTACAGGGACTATCTAGCACAGATACGCAGTATTTT.

The rearrangement joins TRBV11-3 to TRBJ2-1, with TRBD2 matching 11 bases. The V and J ends lost 3 bases and 5 bases, in that order; junction bases with no gene match: 3. The CDR3 loop spans 15 amino acids. CDR1 is SGHNT, CDR2 YENEEA, per germline. The CDR3 nucleotides read TGTGCCAGCAGCTTCATGACTAGCGGGAACAATGAGCAGTTCTTC. This encodes CASSFMTSGNNEQFF.

This clone was observed once. The chain combines TRBV28 with TRBJ2-1; the D is unclear. CDR1 MDHEN and CDR2 SYDVKM come from the germline V gene. This CDR3 spans 12 amino acids. Trimming took 6 bases from V and 4 from J, leaving 7 bases between them. CDR3 nucleotides: TGTGCCAGCAGCCGTCAGTACAATGAGCAGTTCTTC. It yields the protein CASSRQYNEQFF.

The V call is TRBV7-8, the J call TRBJ2-5, with D possibly matching TRBD2 (5 bases). The CDR3 is made up of 13 amino acids. Germline values: CDR1 SGHVS, CDR2 FQNEAQ. Trimming removed 6 bases at V and 1 base at J, with 9 bases between. CDR3 residues: CASSRTVQETQYF. CDR3 bases: TGTGCCAGCAGTCGGACTGTCCAAGAGACCCAGTACTTC.

This clone was observed a few times. The chain has TRBV19 and TRBJ1-4; 7 nucleotides agree with TRBD1. Germline V gene data show CDR1 as LNHDA and CDR2 as SQIVND (reference sequence). With V trimmed by 7 bases and J by 2 bases, 4 bases remained unmatched. The CDR3 contains 14 residues. Here the CDR3 reads CASTETGTNEKLFF. The CDR3 DNA is TGTGCCAGTACTGAGACAGGGACTAATGAAAAACTGTTTTTT.

The CDR3 protein is CASMNREGGTEAFF. The CDR3 coding sequence is TGTGCCAGCATGAACAGGGAGGGCGGCACTGAAGCTTTCTTT. This chain connects TRBV6-5 to TRBJ1-1, with D possibly TRBD1 on 6 matching bases. Germline lookup yields CDR1 MNHEY and CDR2 SVGAGI. V was pared by 7 bases and J by 4 bases, with 16 bases between. This CDR3 is built from 14 residues.

The chain combines TRBV7-3 with TRBJ2-5; 9 bases are shared with TRBD2. The CDR3 has 15 residues. The V segment lost 4 bases and the J segment 1 base; nucleotides outside the gene matches: 4. Germline V lookup: CDR1 SGHTA, CDR2 FQGTGA. DNA of the CDR3: TGTGCCAGCAGCTCCGTAGCGGGGGCCCAAGAGACCCAGTACTTC. It codes for CASSSVAGAQETQYF.

Of note for this clone: Other DNA sequences in this specimen translate into the identical CDR3. The chain employs TRBV27 and TRBJ1-1; TRBD1 might be the D (5 bases). Germline V lookup: CDR1 MNHEY, CDR2 SMNVEV (reference sequence). The germline V and J ends were trimmed by 4 bases and 2 bases, with 11 bases remaining between them. The CDR3 contains 14 residues. The CDR3 DNA reads TGTGCCAGCAGTTGGACGGGACTCAACACTGAAGCTTTCTTT. This encodes CASSWTGLNTEAFF.

The chain is built from TRBV5-1 and TRBJ2-5, with 7 bases aligning to TRBD2. Germline V lookup: CDR1 SGHRS, CDR2 YFSETQ. There are 15 residues in the CDR3. The V and J ends lost 4 bases and 0 bases, in that order; junction bases with no gene match: 6. CDR3 nucleotide sequence: TGCGCCAGCAGCAGACTAGCCTCGTACCAAGAGACCCAGTACTTC. It is translated as CASSRLASYQETQYF.

V usage is TRBV5-6 and J usage is TRBJ1-4, with TRBD1 as a possible D gene (6 bases). CDR3 size: 15 residues. Trimming took off 6 bases at V and 4 bases at J, with 16 bases between the two ends. Germline CDR1 SGHDT, CDR2 YYEEEE. The CDR3 sequence: CASTLRGGVNEKLFF. Here the CDR3 DNA reads TGTGCCAGCACCCTCCGAGGGGGGGTTAATGAAAAACTGTTTTTT.

V and J are TRBV5-1 and TRBJ2-1; 10 bases are shared with TRBD2. This CDR3 is 16 amino acids long. Trimming at V came to 7 bases and at J to 9 bases, leaving 16 bases not matched to a gene. The germline CDR1 and CDR2 sequences are SGHRS and YFSETQ. Written as DNA, the CDR3 is TGCGCCAGCGCGCCTAGCGGGAGAACCTCTACAGCTGAGCAGTTCTTC. Translation gives CASAPSGRTSTAEQFF.

As regards this clone: Other DNA sequences in this sample translate to the same CDR3. V and J are TRBV30 and TRBJ1-3; 9 bases are shared with TRBD1. Germline CDR1 GTSNPN, CDR2 SVGIG (reference sequence). The CDR3 spans 14 residues. The J segment lost 4 bases and the V segment lost 5 bases, leaving 6 bases of the junction unmatched. The chain's CDR3 is CAWGPGQGGNTIYF. In nucleotides, the CDR3 is TGTGCCTGGGGTCCCGGACAGGGGGGAAACACCATATATTTT.

The chain is built from TRBV6-6 and TRBJ1-3, with D maybe TRBD1 (6 bases). V gave up 7 bases and J gave up 4 bases, with 17 bases separating them. Looked up from germline, CDR1 is MNHNY and CDR2 is SVGAGI (reference sequence). This CDR3 has 15 amino acids. DNA for the CDR3: TGTGCCAGCAAACAGGGTGCTTTTTCCGGAAACACCATATATTTT. Its translation: CASKQGAFSGNTIYF.

V gene TRBV15 combines with J gene TRBJ2-7; no clear D gene. V was cut by 1 base and J by 2 bases, with 6 bases left in between. Germline CDR1 and CDR2: LNHNV and YYDKDF (reference sequence). This CDR3 spans 13 amino acids. CDR3 DNA: TGTGCCACCAGCAGAGGGCTAGCCTACGAGCAGTACTTC. It yields the protein CATSRGLAYEQYF.

The chain combines TRBV3-1 (or the pseudogene TRBV3-2) with TRBJ1-2; TRBD1 agrees at 9 bases. This CDR3 spans 15 amino acids. The ends lost 8 bases at V and 7 bases at J; junction bases unmatched: 14. Per the germline V gene, CDR1 is LGHDT and CDR2 is YNNKEL (reference sequence). CDR3 DNA sequence: TGTGCCAGCGGAGAATCCGGGACAGGGTCTAGTGGCTACACCTTC. Translated, it gives CASGESGTGSSGYTF.

The chain joins TRBV9 to TRBJ2-3, with TRBD2 matching 8 bases. The CDR3 loop spans 17 amino acids. V was pared by 1 base and J by 4 bases, with 11 bases of the junction left unmatched. The germline V gene encodes CDR1 SGDLS and CDR2 YYNGEE. The CDR3 region has the DNA TGTGCCAGCAGCGTAACCGGGGGGGAGATGACGGCAGATACGCAGTATTTT. Translated: CASSVTGGEMTADTQYF.

J is TRBJ2-4 and V is TRBV27; 10 nucleotides agree with TRBD1. This CDR3 spans 14 amino acids. The germline CDR1 and CDR2 sequences are MNHEY and SMNVEV (reference sequence). V gave up 5 bases and J gave up 5 bases; unmatched junction bases: 3. The CDR3 spells CASSPGTGENIQYF. The CDR3 DNA follows: TGTGCCAGCAGTCCCGGGACAGGGGAAAACATTCAGTACTTC.

The chain uses TRBV9 and TRBJ2-3; D gene uncertain. The CDR3 spans 14 residues. Trimming took off 0 bases at V and 1 base at J, with 6 bases between the two ends. Germline-derived CDR1 and CDR2 are SGDLS and YYNGEE. CDR3 DNA: TGTGCCAGCAGCGTAGTGGCTCGCACAGATACGCAGTATTTT. It yields the protein CASSVVARTDTQYF.

This chain uses TRBV28 with TRBJ1-4, with 11 bases identical to TRBD1. This CDR3 region has 14 residues. Germline-derived CDR1 and CDR2 are MDHEN and SYDVKM. V gave up 7 bases and J gave up 8 bases; unmatched junction bases: 6. CDR3 residues: CASTPGTGGEKLFF. CDR3 bases: TGTGCCAGCACCCCCGGGACAGGGGGGGAAAAACTGTTTTTT.

The genes are TRBV19 and TRBJ2-1, with 8 bases identical to TRBD2. Per germline, CDR1 LNHDA and CDR2 SQIVND (reference sequence). V lost 0 bases, J lost 9 bases, and 1 base stayed unmatched. The CDR3 loop spans 13 amino acids. Here the CDR3 DNA reads TGTGCCAGTAGTATAGAAGCGGGAGTTGAGCAGTTCTTC. Protein sequence: CASSIEAGVEQFF.

The rearrangement links TRBV28 to TRBJ2-1, with 11 nucleotides matching TRBD2. In germline, CDR1 is MDHEN, CDR2 SYDVKM. The CDR3 contains 16 residues. Losses at the gene ends were 4 bases for V and 6 bases for J; bases not matched to a gene: 8. In nucleotides, the CDR3 is TGTGCCAGCAGTTCCCAGCGACTAGCGGGACCCAATGAGCAGTTCTTC. Translation gives CASSSQRLAGPNEQFF.

This clone was observed once. V gene TRBV9 combines with J gene TRBJ2-1; TRBD2 aligns across 11 bases. The CDR3 extends over 18 amino acids. With V trimmed by 3 bases and J by 2 bases, 10 bases remained unmatched. Germline V gene data show CDR1 as SGDLS and CDR2 as YYNGEE. CDR3 loop: CASSDPAGTSGPYNEQFF. In DNA form, the CDR3 reads TGTGCCAGCAGCGACCCCGCCGGGACTAGCGGACCCTACAATGAGCAGTTCTTC.

The gene calls are TRBV2 and TRBJ1-1, with D uncertain. The CDR3 contains 12 residues. CDR1 and CDR2 from the germline V gene are SNHLY and FYNNEI. The ends were cut back, 6 bases at V and 6 bases at J, with 11 bases in the middle. Here the CDR3 reads CASRQVRPEAFF. CDR3 sequence (DNA): TGTGCCAGCAGGCAGGTCCGACCTGAAGCTTTCTTT.

The chain recombines TRBV29-1 with TRBJ2-1, with 14 bases aligning to TRBD2. The CDR3 is 15 residues long. V shed 6 bases, J shed 9 bases, and the junction held 10 bases outside the gene matches. Germline CDR1 reads SQVTM; CDR2 reads ANQGSEA. The CDR3 loop reads CSVPGGTSGSSEQFF. CDR3 in DNA: TGCAGCGTCCCAGGAGGGACTAGCGGGAGCAGTGAGCAGTTCTTC.